The 17 T cell receptor beta chains below were found in one sample sequenced in a study of human T cells and chemical hapten exposure. Time point reported: pre-sensitization, week 0. Documented treatment: therapeutic diphenylcyclopropenone sensitization with weekly scalp DPC. TCRdb passed the RACE reads through MiXCR, listing each CDR3 protein once. The sample includes around 350,000 distinct CDR3 sequences, roughly 6% of them seen just once. The sample consisted of whole blood, taken in connection with sensitization to the hapten diphenylcyclopropenone (DPC). Source of these receptors: a woman aged 18-30 years with alopecia areata. Some clones in this sample may be carry-over from other donors' samples.

This clonotype was detected many times. V is TRBV7-9 and J is TRBJ1-4, with TRBD1 identical over 10 bases. From germline, CDR1 is SEHNR and CDR2 FQNEAQ (reference sequence). The J segment lost 4 bases and the V segment lost 4 bases, leaving 6 bases of the junction unmatched. This CDR3 comprises 16 residues. Written as DNA, the CDR3 is TGTGCCAGCAGCTCCCCGGGACAGGGGATTAATGAAAAACTGTTTTTT. Translation gives CASSSPGQGINEKLFF.

This clonotype was detected a few times. This chain connects TRBV20-1 to TRBJ1-5, with D possibly matching TRBD1 (6 bases). V was trimmed by 3 bases and J by 3 bases, leaving 15 bases between them. The V gene's germline CDR1 is DFQATT and CDR2 SNEGSKA (reference sequence). The CDR3 is 15 amino acids. The CDR3 region is CSASKTGQFNQPQHF. The CDR3 region has the DNA TGCAGTGCTAGCAAGACTGGACAGTTCAATCAGCCCCAGCATTTT.

This clonotype has more than one count but fewer than ten. The J gene is TRBJ2-4, the V gene TRBV6-1; D gene unclear. The CDR3 consists of 16 residues. Trimming shortened V by 3 bases and J by 1 base, and 13 bases separated the two germline ends. Germline assignment: CDR1 MNHNS and CDR2 SASEGT. CDR3 in amino acids: CASSDQPFLAKNIQYF. In DNA form, the CDR3 reads TGTGCCAGCAGTGACCAGCCGTTTTTGGCCAAAAACATTCAGTACTTC.

This clonotype was found many times. The rearrangement joins TRBV7-2 to TRBJ2-3, with D unresolved. The CDR3 runs to 14 residues. Between the trimmed V and J ends, which lost 3 bases and 1 base, there was a span of 8 bases. Germline V gene sequence: CDR1 SGHTA, CDR2 FQGNSA. The CDR3 DNA follows: TGTGCCAGCAGCTTTGAGACTCGCACAGATACGCAGTATTTT. It yields the protein CASSFETRTDTQYF.

This clonotype appeared a few times. The CDR3 sequence is CASSHEYATNEKLFF. CDR3 nucleotides: TGTGCCAGCTCACACGAATATGCAACTAATGAAAAACTGTTTTTT. The chain recombines TRBV18 with TRBJ1-4; no reliable D call. CDR1 is KGHSH, CDR2 LQKENI, per germline. This CDR3 spans 15 amino acids. Trimming stripped 4 bases from V and 0 bases from J, with 9 bases between.

This clonotype was counted ten times or more. The J gene is TRBJ1-1, the V gene TRBV29-1; D is perhaps TRBD1 (5 bases). Deletions cut 6 bases from V and 4 bases from J, with 18 bases between. Germline V CDR1 and CDR2: SQVTM, ANQGSEA. This CDR3 contains 14 residues. CDR3 in DNA: TGCAGCGTGCTACGAGGGGTCGGTTTCACTGAAGCTTTCTTT. Its translation is CSVLRGVGFTEAFF.

This clonotype was counted ten times or more. J is TRBJ1-1 and V is TRBV3-1, with 7 bases fitting TRBD1. CDR3 length: 14 amino acids. Trimming cost V 0 bases and J 10 bases; bases outside gene matches: 8. Germline V lookup: CDR1 LGHDT, CDR2 YNNKEL (reference sequence). Here the CDR3 reads CASSQDRGGAGAFF. The CDR3 DNA follows: TGTGCCAGCAGCCAAGATCGAGGGGGCGCGGGAGCTTTCTTT.

Ten or more counts support this clonotype. The chain couples TRBV6-5 to TRBJ1-2; 7 bases are shared with TRBD1. The CDR3 covers 12 residues. Per the germline V gene, CDR1 is MNHEY and CDR2 is SVGAGI. Unmatched junction bases numbered 5, after V lost 6 bases and J lost 7 bases. CDR3 loop: CASSQGQRGYTF. CDR3 in DNA: TGTGCCAGCAGCCAGGGACAGCGTGGCTACACCTTC.

This clonotype has a count of ten or more. The V gene is TRBV20-1, the J gene TRBJ2-3, with D maybe TRBD1 (6 bases). This CDR3 has 16 amino acids. Per the germline V gene, CDR1 is DFQATT and CDR2 is SNEGSKA (reference sequence). V was trimmed by 5 bases and J by 1 base, leaving 19 bases between them. The CDR3 protein is CSAPSRGRGRTDTQYF. The CDR3 nucleotides are TGCAGTGCTCCCTCCAGGGGTCGAGGGCGCACAGATACGCAGTATTTT.

V and J are TRBV6-2 or TRBV6-3 and TRBJ2-7; D might be TRBD1 (5 bases). Between the trimmed V and J ends, which lost 2 bases and 2 bases, there was a span of 7 bases. The CDR3 has 13 amino acids. Germline V gene sequence: CDR1 MNHEY, CDR2 SVGEGT. The CDR3 nucleotides are TGTGCCAGCAGTTACGCACAGGCCTACGAGCAGTACTTC. Amino acid sequence: CASSYAQAYEQYF.

This clonotype was counted at least ten times. The V gene is TRBV6-2 or TRBV6-3, the J gene TRBJ2-3, with 8 bases lining up with TRBD1. CDR3 size: 17 residues. Germline V gene sequence: CDR1 MNHEY, CDR2 SVGEGT. V shed 6 bases, J shed 7 bases, and the junction held 18 bases outside the gene matches. The CDR3 nucleotides are TGTGCCAGCAGACCCAGCCCAGGGGGCCCCCCGAGGAATACGCAGTATTTT. This encodes CASRPSPGGPPRNTQYF.

Ten or more counts support this clonotype. J is TRBJ1-2 and V is TRBV20-1, with a weak D call TRBD1 (6 bases). This CDR3 comprises 13 residues. Germline loops: CDR1 DFQATT, CDR2 SNEGSKA (reference sequence). The V gene lost 5 bases and the J gene lost 2 bases, with 12 bases spanning the gap. CDR3 in amino acids: CSAALDRNYGYTF. The DNA for the CDR3 is TGCAGTGCTGCCCTCGACAGGAACTATGGCTACACCTTC.

Of note for this clonotype: Since a much larger clone is just one base distant, this may be a read error. The rearrangement links TRBV4-3 to TRBJ1-4; D is ambiguous. Trimming removed 4 bases from V and 6 bases from J, with 15 bases in between. In germline, CDR1 is LGHNA, CDR2 YSLEER. CDR3 size: 15 residues. This chain's CDR3 is CASSLKETGDEKLFF. The CDR3 DNA sequence: TGCGCCAGCAGCCTGAAGGAGACCGGCGATGAAAAACTGTTTTTT.

This clonotype showed up many times. This chain connects TRBV27 to TRBJ2-5; perhaps D is TRBD1 or TRBD2 (5 bases each). V lost 9 bases to trimming and J lost 2 bases, with 13 bases between them. The CDR3 is 13 amino acids. Per the germline V gene, CDR1 is MNHEY and CDR2 is SMNVEV (reference sequence). CDR3 residues: CASRGTVQETQYF. The CDR3 DNA reads TGTGCCAGTAGAGGGACGGTACAAGAGACCCAGTACTTC.

This clonotype has ten or more counts. CDR3 nucleotides: TGTGCCAGCAGCTTAGGACTCAATGAGCAGTTCTTC. Protein product: CASSLGLNEQFF. The V call is TRBV7-2, the J call TRBJ2-1; D gene unclear. The CDR3 runs to 12 residues. Germline CDR1 SGHTA, CDR2 FQGNSA. With 1 base removed from V and 6 bases from J, the gap between germline ends came to 4 bases. The full variable domain, with the rest looked up from reference TRBV7-2 and TRBJ2-1, is GAGVSQSPSNKVTEKGKDVELRCDPISGHTALYWYRQSLGQGLEFLIYFQGNSAPDKSGLPSDRFSAERTGGSVSTLTIQRTQQEDSAVYLCASSLGLNEQFFGPGTRLTVL.

V and J are TRBV6-5 and TRBJ1-6; D gene uncertain. The CDR3 consists of 17 residues. V was cut by 1 base and J by 8 bases, with 18 bases left in between. Germline V gene lookup returns CDR1 MNHEY and CDR2 SVGAGI. The chain's CDR3 is CASSYLGGILIHSPLHF. The CDR3 DNA sequence: TGTGCCAGCAGTTACTTGGGAGGGATTTTGATTCATTCACCCCTCCACTTT.

This clonotype was counted at least ten times. V and J are TRBV12-3 or TRBV12-4 and TRBJ1-2; TRBD1 might be the D (5 bases). The CDR3 is 15 amino acids. Deletions cut 6 bases from V and 6 bases from J, with 20 bases between. CDR3 sequence reads: CASSDTGWASDGYTF. CDR3 nucleotide sequence: TGTGCCAGCAGCGATACAGGTTGGGCTTCGGATGGCTACACCTTC.